This paragraph covers one T cell receptor beta chain sequence. As yet, its antigen is unknown. What the library attached to individual cDNA molecules were unique molecular identifiers. Authors' methods: Samples had a median of about 96,000 TCRs, ranging about 20,000 to 750,000. TCRdb re-analysed the 5' RACE reads in MiXCR, keeping a single row per CDR3 protein. Here the V and J calls rest on TCRdb's processing, not on the authors' analysis. In the table there are about 81,000 distinct CDR3 sequences, about 8% of which are singletons. The sample originates from a study of human T cells and chemical hapten exposure. Before extraction, the whole blood was not fractionated, and total RNA was taken from it. Findings and limits, study-wide: The number of TCRs above 1 in 1000 frequency did not change after DPC sensitization.

Trimming shortened V by 3 bases and J by 2 bases, and 11 bases separated the two germline ends. Germline CDR1 reads SGHNT; CDR2 reads YYREEE (reference sequence). CDR3 length: 14 amino acids. This sequence joins TRBV5-4 and TRBJ2-5, with D perhaps matching TRBD1 (6 bases). The sequence was collected from a male donor in good health. Here the CDR3 reads CASSYGQSQETQYF. CDR3 bases: TGTGCCAGCAGCTATGGACAGTCTCAAGAGACCCAGTACTTC.